The 15 T cell receptor beta chains below were found in one sample sequenced in a study of T cell responses to AZD1222 COVID-19 vaccine. Method: immunoSEQ multiplex PCR; TCRdb's copy keeps in-frame clones and lacks some. The top ten hold around 5.6% of the sample, which has about 130,000 clones, about 90% seen once. Sequenced material: peripheral blood, taken on day 0 of AZD1222 vaccination. These receptor sequences come from an adult in good health.

This chain connects TRBV5-1 to TRBJ2-1, with 9 positions matching TRBD1. Trimming removed 3 bases from V and 8 bases from J; junction bases left unmatched: 9. This CDR3 spans 15 amino acids. Germline V gene data show CDR1 as SGHRS and CDR2 as YFSETQ. DNA for the CDR3: TGCGCCAGCAGCTGGGCGGGACAGGGTGCCGATGAGCAGTTCTTC. It encodes CASSWAGQGADEQFF. Full variable domain (missing parts from reference TRBV5-1 and TRBJ2-1): KAGVTQTPRYLIKTRGQQVTLSCSPISGHRSVSWYQQTPGQGLQFLFEYFSETQRNKGNFPGRFSGRQFSNSRSEMNVSTLELGDSALYLCASSWAGQGADEQFFGPGTRLTVL.

The rearrangement uses TRBV21-1 and TRBJ2-3; the D segment call TRBD2 is taken from the table without a DNA check. TRBV21-1 is given as a pseudogene. CDR3 length equals 14 residues. CDR3 sequence (DNA): TGTGCCAGAAGACTAGCGGGAGAATATGATACGCAGTATTTT. The encoded protein is CARRLAGEYDTQYF.

The chain has TRBV5-1 and TRBJ2-1; D unclear. The length of the CDR3 is 16 residues. Trimming shortened V by 0 bases and J by 1 base, and 11 bases separated the two germline ends. The germline CDR1 and CDR2 sequences are SGHRS and YFSETQ. The CDR3 loop is CASSLVRGRSYNEQFF. The CDR3 coding sequence is TGCGCCAGCAGCTTGGTGCGAGGTCGGTCCTACAATGAGCAGTTCTTC.

This sequence joins TRBV5-1 and TRBJ2-3, with 9 bases aligning to TRBD2. Trimming removed 2 bases from V and 3 bases from J; junction bases left unmatched: 1. This CDR3 comprises 14 residues. CDR1 is SGHRS and CDR2 is YFSETQ in the germline V gene. The CDR3 region has the DNA TGCGCCAGCAGCTTCGGACTAGCGACAGATACGCAGTATTTT. Residues: CASSFGLATDTQYF.

V usage is TRBV7-8 and J usage is TRBJ1-4; a weak D match, TRBD1 (6 bases). Germline assignment: CDR1 SGHVS and CDR2 FQNEAQ. V was clipped by 7 bases and J by 5 bases, with 17 bases between them. The CDR3 spans 15 residues. The CDR3 DNA reads as TGTGCCAGCACGGGCTCAGGGGCCCCGAATGAAAAACTGTTTTTT. Its protein product is CASTGSGAPNEKLFF.

The chain couples TRBV19 to TRBJ1-6; the D gene is possibly TRBD1 (5 bases). Germline V gene sequence: CDR1 LNHDA, CDR2 SQIVND (reference sequence). Trimming removed 7 bases from V and 0 bases from J, with 13 bases in between. The CDR3 spans 16 residues. The CDR3 DNA reads as TGTGCCAGTACACGGGGCAGAAGCTCCTATAATTCACCCCTCCACTTT. It yields the protein CASTRGRSSYNSPLHF. The variable domain in full, with the rest retrieved from reference TRBV19 and TRBJ1-6, is DGGITQSPKYLFRKEGQNVTLSCEQNLNHDAMYWYRQDPGQGLRLIYYSQIVNDFQKGDIAEGYSVSREKKESFPLTVTSAQKNPTAFYLCASTRGRSSYNSPLHFGNGTRLTVT.

In its sample, this clone was seen a few times. The J gene is TRBJ2-5, the V gene TRBV2; no clear D gene. V was trimmed by 5 bases and J by 2 bases, leaving 3 bases between them. Per the germline V gene, CDR1 is SNHLY and CDR2 is FYNNEI. The CDR3 is made up of 11 amino acids. The CDR3 nucleotides are TGTGCCAGCAGTCAACAAGAGACCCAGTACTTC. Translation gives CASSQQETQYF.

This clone has a handful of counts. J is TRBJ1-2 and V is TRBV29-1; D remains ambiguous. V lost 5 bases and J lost 3, with 16 bases in between. The CDR3 contains 14 residues. From germline, CDR1 is SQVTM and CDR2 ANQGSEA. DNA for the CDR3: TGCAGCGTTAAACTACTTTCATTGGACTATGGCTACACCTTC. This encodes CSVKLLSLDYGYTF.

J is TRBJ1-2 and V is TRBV28, with D possibly being TRBD1 (5 bases). This CDR3 has 15 residues. Germline V gene sequence: CDR1 MDHEN, CDR2 SYDVKM. Trimming left V 6 bases short and J 6 bases short, with 20 bases between. The CDR3 is CASSPLRTYGHGYTF. The DNA of the CDR3 is TGTGCCAGCAGCCCATTGAGGACATACGGCCATGGCTACACCTTC.

The chain couples TRBV11-3 to TRBJ1-2; unclear D gene. V gave up 5 bases and J gave up 7 bases, with 11 bases separating them. The CDR3 is 12 residues long. Germline assignment: CDR1 SGHNT and CDR2 YENEEA. The CDR3 sequence is CASSPPGGGYTF. As DNA, the CDR3 is TGTGCCAGCAGCCCGCCAGGCGGTGGCTACACCTTC. Together with reference TRBV11-3 and TRBJ1-2, the CDR3 gives the full variable domain: EAGVVQSPRYKIIEKKQPVAFWCNPISGHNTLYWYLQNLGQGPELLIRYENEEAVDDSQLPKDRFSAERLKGVDSTLKIQPAELGDSAVYLCASSPPGGGYTFGSGTRLTVV.

V gene TRBV3-1 (or the pseudogene TRBV3-2) combines with J gene TRBJ2-1; the D gene is possibly TRBD2 (6 bases). CDR1 LGHDT and CDR2 YNNKEL come from the germline V gene (reference sequence). Trimming cost V 2 bases and J 8 bases, with 16 bases left between them. CDR3 length equals 15 residues. CDR3 bases: TGTGCCAGCAGCCAAAGGGGAGGAGTAGTCGATGAGCAGTTCTTC. This gives the protein CASSQRGGVVDEQFF.

V is TRBV11-2 and J is TRBJ2-5; tentatively, D is TRBD1 or TRBD2 (6 bases each). V lost 4 bases to trimming and J lost 7 bases, with 19 bases between them. This CDR3 is 15 amino acids long. Germline assignment: CDR1 SGHAT and CDR2 FQNNGV. The CDR3 sequence is CASSSVGTEGGTQYF. For the CDR3, the DNA is TGTGCCAGCAGCTCCGTGGGGACTGAGGGGGGGACCCAGTACTTC.

This clone showed up just a few times. The V call is TRBV6-1, the J call TRBJ2-5, with 9 bases matching TRBD1. From germline, CDR1 is MNHNS and CDR2 SASEGT. The CDR3 contains 16 residues. Unmatched junction bases numbered 11, after V lost 4 bases and J lost 5 bases. The CDR3 reads CASSAGDRVLRETQYF. The CDR3 DNA reads as TGTGCCAGCAGTGCGGGGGACAGGGTACTCCGGGAGACCCAGTACTTC.

This clone was seen a few times. This chain links TRBV10-3 with TRBJ1-1; the D is unclear. Germline assignment: CDR1 ENHRY and CDR2 SYGVKD. The CDR3 contains 14 residues. The ends were cut back, 5 bases at V and 1 base at J, with 11 bases in the middle. CDR3 sequence: CAISLQVPNTEAFF. CDR3 nucleotide sequence: TGTGCCATCAGTCTTCAGGTGCCGAACACTGAAGCTTTCTTT.

The chain couples TRBV9 to TRBJ2-7; TRBD2 agrees at 14 bases. CDR1 SGDLS and CDR2 YYNGEE come from the germline V gene. The CDR3 is made up of 16 amino acids. Germline trimming cut 2 bases from V and 4 bases from J; bases unmatched to any gene: 5. CDR3 nucleotides: TGTGCCAGCAGCGTCCCGGGACTAGCGGGGGCTTACGAGCAGTACTTC. It specifies CASSVPGLAGAYEQYF.